This paragraph reports one TCR beta chain. The antigen remains unidentified. The data are from a study of cytomegalovirus exposure and HLA in healthy donors. Study context: The Caucasian-associated ancestry cluster contained about 80% of the 398 genotyped donors.

PCR used 60 Vbeta primers and 13 Jbeta primers. Profiling relied on immunoSEQ multiplex PCR, and the TCRdb table lists in-frame clones only, not all of them. The repertoire holds fewer than 180,000 clones, less than 85% seen once, with approximately 6% in the top ten. General study points: Analyses of presence and absence presupposed an approximately uniform sequencing depth across donors. Owing to their indistinguishability, certain V segments, notably TRBV6-2 and TRBV6-3, were excluded. In a later analysis, most CMV-associated TCR beta chains appeared HLA-restricted.

Germline V gene lookup returns CDR1 SNHLY and CDR2 FYNNEI. With 6 bases removed from V and 2 bases from J, the gap between germline ends came to 20 bases. The CDR3 has 17 residues. The V call is TRBV2, the J call TRBJ2-1; a weak D match, TRBD2 (7 bases). The origin of this receptor is a man over 45 in good health and CMV-seropositive. Source material: PBMCs. CDR3 coding DNA: TGTGCCAGCAGAGGGGGGAGGGGGGAGGTCCCCTACAATGAGCAGTTCTTC. Amino acid sequence: CASRGGRGEVPYNEQFF.